Presented here are 30 T cell receptor beta chains from one specimen sequenced in a study of T cells in Graves' hyperthyroidism and ophthalmopathy. Amplified TCR beta CDR3 regions came from RNA transcripts. The HTBI primer set was used in a first-round RT-PCR of the TCR CDR3. Each CDR3 protein is one row after TCRdb ran MiXCR on the multiplex PCR reads. The sample has approximately 610,000 distinct CDR3 sequences; about 15% are singletons. The source material was blood. Receptors were obtained from a woman in her thirties or forties with Graves' ophthalmopathy.

This clonotype was picked up many times. The V gene is TRBV27, the J gene TRBJ2-7; 8 nucleotides match TRBD1. The germline V gene encodes CDR1 MNHEY and CDR2 SMNVEV (reference sequence). CDR3 length: 16 residues. V gave up 1 base and J gave up 10 bases; unmatched junction bases: 15. CDR3 sequence reads: CASSLYAGTGFTSQYF. The CDR3 DNA follows: TGTGCCAGCAGTTTATATGCCGGGACAGGCTTTACCTCACAGTACTTC.

This clonotype appeared many times. V and J are TRBV20-1 and TRBJ1-1; possible D gene TRBD1, 6 bases. V was trimmed by 5 bases and J by 11 bases, leaving 15 bases between them. Looked up from germline, CDR1 is DFQATT and CDR2 is SNEGSKA (reference sequence). The CDR3 is 11 residues long. In DNA, the CDR3 is TGCAGTGCTCCGAGGGCCCAGGGGGCTTTCTTT. It encodes CSAPRAQGAFF.

This clonotype was recorded at least ten times. V is TRBV19 and J is TRBJ2-5; 7 bases line up with TRBD1. Germline V CDR1 and CDR2: LNHDA, SQIVND (reference sequence). The CDR3 extends over 15 amino acids. V lost 4 bases, J lost 5 bases, and 10 bases stayed unmatched. The CDR3 DNA reads as TGTGCCAGTAGTACCGGTGAGGGGGCTGGGGAGACCCAGTACTTC. Its translation is CASSTGEGAGETQYF.

This clonotype was detected many times. V and J are TRBV7-2 and TRBJ2-7; D uncertain. Per germline, CDR1 SGHTA and CDR2 FQGNSA. The CDR3 extends over 14 amino acids. The V end was cut by 5 bases, the J end by 3 bases, with 14 bases between. The CDR3: CASSRVKGNYEQYF. CDR3 sequence (DNA): TGTGCCAGCAGCCGAGTTAAGGGAAACTACGAGCAGTACTTC.

The genes are TRBV5-4 and TRBJ2-2, with 8 bases matching TRBD2. CDR1 SGHNT and CDR2 YYREEE come from the germline V gene (reference sequence). The CDR3 consists of 16 residues. With V trimmed by 6 bases and J by 0 bases, 7 bases remained unmatched. CDR3 region: CASTPGGLANTGELFF. The CDR3 DNA reads TGTGCCAGCACCCCCGGGGGACTAGCGAACACCGGGGAGCTGTTTTTT. The full variable domain, its missing parts supplied by reference TRBV5-4 and TRBJ2-2, is ETGVTQSPTHLIKTRGQQVTLRCSSQSGHNTVSWYQQALGQGPQFIFQYYREEENGRGNFPPRFSGLQFPNYSSELNVNALELDDSALYLCASTPGGLANTGELFFGEGSRLTVL.

In this sample, this clonotype turned up many times. The chain recombines TRBV16 with TRBJ1-5, with TRBD1 matching 8 bases. CDR1 KGHSY and CDR2 FQNENV come from the germline V gene. The length of the CDR3 is 14 residues. V lost 4 bases, J lost 5 bases, and 4 bases stayed unmatched. The chain's CDR3 is CASSLGTGHQPQHF. The CDR3 bases are TGTGCCAGCAGCCTAGGGACAGGACATCAGCCCCAGCATTTT.

This clonotype occurred many times. The chain links TRBV12-3 or TRBV12-4 to TRBJ2-7; the D gene could be TRBD1 or TRBD2 (5 bases each). The CDR3 consists of 14 residues. V was clipped by 9 bases and J by 3 bases, with 18 bases between them. CDR3 in amino acids: CASTLGAGNYEQYF. CDR3 DNA: TGTGCCAGTACCTTAGGGGCGGGTAACTACGAGCAGTACTTC.

The gene calls are TRBV7-2 and TRBJ1-2; unclear D gene. CDR3 length: 16 residues. CDR1 and CDR2 (germline): SGHTA, FQGNSA. Trimming shortened V by 2 bases and J by 4 bases, and 17 bases separated the two germline ends. The CDR3 loop reads CASSLTSLIGSYGYTF. The DNA for the CDR3 is TGTGCCAGCAGCTTAACGAGCTTGATTGGGTCCTATGGCTACACCTTC. Filled out from reference TRBV7-2 and TRBJ1-2, the complete variable domain reads GAGVSQSPSNKVTEKGKDVELRCDPISGHTALYWYRQSLGQGLEFLIYFQGNSAPDKSGLPSDRFSAERTGGSVSTLTIQRTQQEDSAVYLCASSLTSLIGSYGYTFGSGTRLTVV.

At least ten counts were recorded for this clonotype. This rearrangement joins TRBV20-1 to TRBJ1-5, with a possible D match to TRBD1 (5 bases). CDR1 and CDR2 (germline): DFQATT, SNEGSKA (reference sequence). There are 12 residues in the CDR3. Deletions cut 3 bases from V and 7 bases from J, with 10 bases between. This chain's CDR3 is CSASGAKQPQHF. The CDR3 DNA is TGCAGTGCTAGTGGGGCAAAGCAGCCCCAGCATTTT.

This chain joins TRBV6-5 and TRBJ1-5, with D unclear. The CDR3 totals 13 residues. CDR1 MNHEY and CDR2 SVGAGI come from the germline V gene. V was clipped by 7 bases and J by 7 bases, with 14 bases between them. The CDR3 protein is CASTSRFDQPQHF. CDR3 nucleotides: TGTGCCAGCACTTCGAGGTTTGACCAGCCCCAGCATTTT.

The chain has TRBV18 and TRBJ1-6; perhaps TRBD1 as D (6 bases). Germline CDR1 is KGHSH and CDR2 is LQKENI. This CDR3 has 16 residues. The V and J ends lost 2 bases and 11 bases respectively, with 19 bases between them. The CDR3 spells CASSPDRGTMYAPLHF. In DNA, the CDR3 is TGTGCCAGCTCACCAGATCGCGGGACAATGTATGCACCCCTCCACTTT.

The chain has TRBV12-3 or TRBV12-4 and TRBJ2-7; TRBD2 might be the D (5 bases). This CDR3 is 13 amino acids long. Between the trimmed V and J ends, which lost 2 bases and 4 bases, there was a span of 9 bases. CDR3: CASSLMWEYEQYF. CDR3 coding DNA: TGTGCCAGCAGTTTAATGTGGGAGTACGAGCAGTACTTC.

This clonotype was detected ten times or more. V gene TRBV20-1 combines with J gene TRBJ2-7; 10 nucleotides agree with TRBD2. V was clipped by 2 bases and J by 4 bases; unmatched bases: 2. CDR3 length equals 13 residues. Germline CDR1 is DFQATT and CDR2 is SNEGSKA (reference sequence). The CDR3 bases are TGCAGTGCTAGACTAGCGGGAGCGTACGAGCAGTACTTC. Translation gives CSARLAGAYEQYF.

As regards this clonotype: The junction does not match germline at one end; this may be a read error. This sequence joins TRBV5-1 and TRBJ2-7; D gene uncertain. The CDR3 contains 13 residues. The V gene's germline CDR1 is SGHRS and CDR2 YFSETQ. The CDR3 spells CASSPERPDEQYF. For the CDR3, the DNA is TGCGCTAGCAGCCCCGAGCGTCCTGACGAGCAGTACTTC.

This clonotype was counted at least ten times. The chain joins TRBV14 to TRBJ1-1; the D is unclear. This CDR3 spans 13 amino acids. The ends were cut back, 5 bases at V and 4 bases at J, with 11 bases in the middle. Germline assignment: CDR1 SGHDN and CDR2 FVKESK. CDR3 loop: CASSINQITEAFF. The CDR3 DNA is TGTGCCAGCAGCATAAACCAAATCACTGAAGCTTTCTTT.

DNA for the CDR3: TGCGCCAGCAGCCTCGGACAGGGTTTAGAGACCGGGGAGCTGTTTTTT. It specifies CASSLGQGLETGELFF. This chain uses TRBV5-1 with TRBJ2-2; 8 bases are a match to TRBD1. J gave up 5 bases and V 4 bases, and 10 bases lay outside the gene matches. The CDR3 covers 16 residues. The germline gives CDR1 SGHRS, CDR2 YFSETQ.

There are many counts of this clonotype. The chain is built from TRBV7-9 and TRBJ2-6; 9 bases align to TRBD1. Trimming at V came to 5 bases and at J to 1 base, leaving 9 bases not matched to a gene. Germline CDR1 and CDR2: SEHNR and FQNEAQ (reference sequence). The CDR3 covers 18 residues. The CDR3 DNA follows: TGTGCCAGCAGCCGGACGGCGGGACAGGGATCTGGGGCCAACGTCCTGACTTTC. Its translation: CASSRTAGQGSGANVLTF.

The rearrangement links TRBV27 to TRBJ1-5, with D hard to call. Germline V gives CDR1 MNHEY, CDR2 SMNVEV (reference sequence). Trimming took off 7 bases at V and 2 bases at J, with 12 bases between the two ends. The CDR3 loop spans 14 amino acids. The CDR3 coding sequence is TGTGCCAGCAAATTAGATGCGGGCAATCAGCCCCAGCATTTT. The encoded protein is CASKLDAGNQPQHF.

This chain joins TRBV5-1 and TRBJ2-2, with TRBD2 matching 8 bases. V shed 2 bases and J 3 bases; nucleotides not matched to a gene: 6. CDR3 length: 16 residues. CDR1 and CDR2 (germline): SGHRS, YFSETQ. The CDR3 nucleotides read TGCGCCAGCAGCTTTAGCGGGGCTAGTGACACCGGGGAGCTGTTTTTT. Its translation: CASSFSGASDTGELFF.

This clonotype was counted ten times or more. J is TRBJ2-4 and V is TRBV30; the match to TRBD2 covers 13 bases. This CDR3 has 14 residues. Trimming removed 3 bases from V and 8 bases from J; junction bases left unmatched: 4. CDR1 and CDR2 (germline): GTSNPN, SVGIG (reference sequence). The CDR3 sequence is CAWSGLAGVDIQYF. The CDR3 region has the DNA TGTGCCTGGAGCGGACTAGCGGGAGTTGACATTCAGTACTTC.

This clonotype appeared a few times. The chain uses TRBV11-2 and TRBJ2-2; 7 bases map to TRBD1. Germline-derived CDR1 and CDR2 are SGHAT and FQNNGV. Trimming at V came to 5 bases and at J to 4 bases, leaving 7 bases not matched to a gene. The CDR3 covers 15 residues. The CDR3 DNA reads as TGTGCCAGCAGCCGGGACAGAGTTTTCACCGGGGAGCTGTTTTTT. Residues: CASSRDRVFTGELFF.

This clonotype was counted ten times or more. The chain carries TRBV27 and TRBJ2-7, with D perhaps TRBD1 (6 bases). The CDR3 length is 14 residues. V was trimmed by 4 bases and J by 3 bases, leaving 13 bases between them. CDR1 is MNHEY and CDR2 is SMNVEV in the germline V gene (reference sequence). The CDR3 coding sequence is TGTGCCAGCAGTTCCCCCGGGACAAACTACGAGCAGTACTTC. Its translation is CASSSPGTNYEQYF.

V usage is TRBV10-3 and J usage is TRBJ2-2, with 7 bases matching TRBD2. This CDR3 is built from 16 residues. V lost 10 bases and J lost 3; bases outside the gene matches: 14. Germline loops: CDR1 ENHRY, CDR2 SYGVKD. CDR3 protein: CATPGPAGAYTGELFF. CDR3 sequence (DNA): TGTGCCACCCCCGGCCCGGCGGGAGCGTACACCGGGGAGCTGTTTTTT.

The chain combines TRBV12-3 or TRBV12-4 with TRBJ2-7, with a tentative D call TRBD1 (6 bases). The CDR3 spans 16 residues. Trimming stripped 5 bases from V and 0 bases from J, with 17 bases between. The CDR3 is CASSDRERGSSYEQYF. CDR3 DNA sequence: TGTGCCAGCAGTGACCGTGAGAGGGGGTCCTCCTACGAGCAGTACTTC.

In its sample, this clonotype was seen many times. The chain carries TRBV12-3 or TRBV12-4 and TRBJ2-7, with 10 bases identical to TRBD1. This CDR3 region has 15 residues. Trimming cost V 5 bases and J 3 bases; bases outside gene matches: 7. CDR3: CASSRYGTGVYEQYF. In DNA form, the CDR3 reads TGTGCCAGCAGTAGATACGGGACAGGGGTCTACGAGCAGTACTTC.

This clonotype has at least ten counts. The rearrangement joins TRBV28 to TRBJ1-5; D is perhaps TRBD1 (6 bases). Trimming cost V 6 bases and J 4 bases, with 13 bases left between them. The germline V gene encodes CDR1 MDHEN and CDR2 SYDVKM. The CDR3 runs to 14 residues. CDR3 in amino acids: CASSQGGNNQPQHF. In DNA form, the CDR3 reads TGTGCCAGCAGCCAAGGGGGGAATAATCAGCCCCAGCATTTT.

This clonotype has a count of ten or more. The V and J genes are TRBV30 and TRBJ1-2; weak D call: TRBD1 (5 bases). The CDR3 is made up of 14 amino acids. The germline V gene encodes CDR1 GTSNPN and CDR2 SVGIG (reference sequence). With 2 bases removed from V and 1 base from J, the gap between germline ends came to 11 bases. The CDR3 region has the DNA TGTGCCTGGAGTAGACAGACCCTTAACTATGGCTACACCTTC. It is translated as CAWSRQTLNYGYTF. The full variable domain, in which reference TRBV30 and TRBJ1-2 provide the parts outside the CDR3, is SQTIHQWPATLVQPVGSPLSLECTVEGTSNPNLYWYRQAAGRGLQLLFYSVGIGQISSEVPQNLSASRPQDRQFILSSKKLLLSDSGFYLCAWSRQTLNYGYTFGSGTRLTVV.

The table lists this clonotype with many counts. The chain joins TRBV6-5 to TRBJ2-7; possibly TRBD1 or TRBD2 for D (5 bases each). V was clipped by 2 bases and J by 4 bases, with 12 bases between them. The CDR3 contains 14 residues. The V gene's germline CDR1 is MNHEY and CDR2 SVGAGI. CDR3 in amino acids: CASSYQGRKYEQYF. The CDR3 DNA is TGTGCCAGCAGTTACCAGGGACGGAAATACGAGCAGTACTTC.

The genes are TRBV28 and TRBJ2-7, with 7 bases identical to TRBD1. Germline trimming cut 7 bases from V and 4 bases from J; bases unmatched to any gene: 10. Germline CDR1 reads MDHEN; CDR2 reads SYDVKM. The CDR3 contains 14 residues. The CDR3 is CASNIGGASYEQYF. The CDR3 DNA follows: TGTGCCAGCAATATAGGGGGCGCTTCGTACGAGCAGTACTTC.

This clonotype has ten or more counts. This chain joins TRBV28 and TRBJ2-7; no reliable D call. The CDR3 sequence is 11 residues long. Trimming removed 8 bases from V and 4 bases from J, with 9 bases in between. CDR1 and CDR2 (germline): MDHEN, SYDVKM. CDR3 bases: TGTGCCAGCCGATTTAAGTACGAGCAGTACTTC. It yields the protein CASRFKYEQYF.